This T cell receptor beta chain was sequenced during a study of blood T cell repertoires in COVID-19. Study-wide background: COVID-19 samples collected from the United States, Italy and Spain covered acute and convalescent phases. In each case, the material was cDNA or gDNA derived from T cells, B-cell-depleted T cells, or PBMCs.

In the original workflow: By means of reference gene primer amplification, nucleated cell counts were estimated. The repertoire was sequenced with immunoSEQ multiplex PCR; TCRdb's copy has only in-frame clones and lacks some. The V and J calls and clone size come from that table; D and trimming were worked out from the DNA. The data show about 160,000 clones, around 90% seen once. Germline loops: CDR1 MGHRA, CDR2 YSYEKL. The CDR3 is 14 amino acids. The V end was cut by 6 bases, the J end by 2 bases, with 13 bases between. The J gene is TRBJ1-2, the V gene TRBV4-1, with D possibly matching TRBD1 (5 bases). The sample comprised peripheral blood. The receptor's source is a man aged 18 to 29 with acute or convalescent COVID-19. CDR3 bases: TGCGCCAGCAGTCCTACAGGCACCAACTATGGCTACACCTTC. Amino acid sequence: CASSPTGTNYGYTF.